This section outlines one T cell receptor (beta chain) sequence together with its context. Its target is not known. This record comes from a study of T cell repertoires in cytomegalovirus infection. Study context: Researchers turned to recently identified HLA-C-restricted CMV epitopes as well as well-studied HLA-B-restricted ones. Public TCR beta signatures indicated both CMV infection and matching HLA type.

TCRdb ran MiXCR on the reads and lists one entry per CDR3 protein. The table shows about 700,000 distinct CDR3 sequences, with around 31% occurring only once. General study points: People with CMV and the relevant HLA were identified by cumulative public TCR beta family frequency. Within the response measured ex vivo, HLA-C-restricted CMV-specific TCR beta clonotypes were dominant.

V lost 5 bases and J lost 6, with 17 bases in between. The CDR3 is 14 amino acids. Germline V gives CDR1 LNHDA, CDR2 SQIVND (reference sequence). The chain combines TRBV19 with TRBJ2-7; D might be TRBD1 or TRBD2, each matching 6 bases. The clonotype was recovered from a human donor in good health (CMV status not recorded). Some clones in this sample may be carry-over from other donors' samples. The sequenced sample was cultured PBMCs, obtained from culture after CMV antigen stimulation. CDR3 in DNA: TGTGCCAGTAGTCCTTGGAGGGGGGTCGGCGAGCAGTACTTC. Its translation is CASSPWRGVGEQYF.